Sequencing of this T cell receptor beta chain was carried out in a study of blood T cell repertoires in COVID-19. Study-wide context: Sample material is recorded as cDNA or gDNA derived from T cells, B-cell-depleted T cells, or PBMCs.

Looked up from germline, CDR1 is SGHRS and CDR2 is YFSETQ. The CDR3 totals 14 residues. The V segment lost 4 bases and the J segment 5 bases; nucleotides outside the gene matches: 7. During active infection, Seattle patients enrolled and were then monitored through disease. Authors' analysis steps: Estimation of nucleated cell counts relied on the amplification of reference gene primers. Sequencing used immunoSEQ multiplex PCR; TCRdb keeps in-frame clones, though not all of them. V, J and clone size are taken as reported in that table, and D and trimming were inferred from the DNA itself. Of over 400,000 clones listed, around nine tenths are singletons.

Sequencing was carried out using peripheral blood. The chain uses TRBV5-1 and TRBJ2-7; 9 nucleotides agree with TRBD2. The TCR was taken from a woman aged 45-59 years with COVID-19, enrolled during active disease. The CDR3 spells CASSPGGRENEQYF. In DNA form, the CDR3 reads TGCGCCAGCAGCCCCGGCGGGAGGGAGAACGAGCAGTACTTC.